This TCR beta chain was sequenced during a study of shared clonotypes between healthy human individuals. About the research overall: Donors were a couple of women and a few men aged 18 to 49. Findings of the study overall: Rarefaction gave evidence that sorted-subset sequencing remained incomplete despite large depth. Clonotypes that were shared across a handful of donors made up around 5.5% of naive CD4 clonotypes.

Regarding this clone: The target antigen is unknown.

Terminally differentiated effector memory CD45RA+ cells were excluded by CCR7 positive selection of CD45RO-negative cells. The CDR3 totals 15 residues. Per germline, CDR1 MDHEN and CDR2 SYDVKM. With 4 bases clipped from V and 4 bases from J, the junction kept 9 bases outside the gene matches. Clones were sequenced by immunoSEQ multiplex PCR, and TCRdb holds only the in-frame ones, with some missing. The data hold about 590,000 clones, with roughly 96% observed a single time. Sequencing used naive CD8+ T cells sorted from blood. J is TRBJ1-2 and V is TRBV28; 7 nucleotides match TRBD1. The clonotype was recovered from a woman younger than 45 in good health. CDR3 DNA: TGTGCCAGCAGTTCCTACCAACAGGGGATCTATGGCTACACCTTC. As protein: CASSSYQQGIYGYTF.